This T cell receptor (beta chain) came from a study of blood T cell repertoires in COVID-19. Study context: Spain, Italy and the United States supplied samples that represented acute and convalescent COVID-19. T cells, B-cell-depleted T cells, or PBMCs provided the cDNA or gDNA that served as material.

In the original workflow: How many nucleated cells were present was estimated from reference gene primer amplification. Assay: immunoSEQ multiplex PCR; the TCRdb copy retains only in-frame clones and omits some. V and J calls and clone size are those listed in that table; D and trimming were worked out from the DNA. Among about 130,000 clones listed, around 83% were seen once. The CDR3 is 14 residues long. Germline CDR1 and CDR2: MNHEY and SMNVEV (reference sequence). Trimming at V came to 10 bases and at J to 5 bases, leaving 10 bases not matched to a gene. What was sequenced was peripheral blood. This chain links TRBV27 with TRBJ2-2, with TRBD1 matching 7 bases. This receptor was identified in a man aged 40-49 years with active or convalescent COVID-19. In nucleotides, the CDR3 is TGTGCCATCGGAGACAGGGTCCGAACCGGGGAGCTGTTTTTT. This encodes CAIGDRVRTGELFF.